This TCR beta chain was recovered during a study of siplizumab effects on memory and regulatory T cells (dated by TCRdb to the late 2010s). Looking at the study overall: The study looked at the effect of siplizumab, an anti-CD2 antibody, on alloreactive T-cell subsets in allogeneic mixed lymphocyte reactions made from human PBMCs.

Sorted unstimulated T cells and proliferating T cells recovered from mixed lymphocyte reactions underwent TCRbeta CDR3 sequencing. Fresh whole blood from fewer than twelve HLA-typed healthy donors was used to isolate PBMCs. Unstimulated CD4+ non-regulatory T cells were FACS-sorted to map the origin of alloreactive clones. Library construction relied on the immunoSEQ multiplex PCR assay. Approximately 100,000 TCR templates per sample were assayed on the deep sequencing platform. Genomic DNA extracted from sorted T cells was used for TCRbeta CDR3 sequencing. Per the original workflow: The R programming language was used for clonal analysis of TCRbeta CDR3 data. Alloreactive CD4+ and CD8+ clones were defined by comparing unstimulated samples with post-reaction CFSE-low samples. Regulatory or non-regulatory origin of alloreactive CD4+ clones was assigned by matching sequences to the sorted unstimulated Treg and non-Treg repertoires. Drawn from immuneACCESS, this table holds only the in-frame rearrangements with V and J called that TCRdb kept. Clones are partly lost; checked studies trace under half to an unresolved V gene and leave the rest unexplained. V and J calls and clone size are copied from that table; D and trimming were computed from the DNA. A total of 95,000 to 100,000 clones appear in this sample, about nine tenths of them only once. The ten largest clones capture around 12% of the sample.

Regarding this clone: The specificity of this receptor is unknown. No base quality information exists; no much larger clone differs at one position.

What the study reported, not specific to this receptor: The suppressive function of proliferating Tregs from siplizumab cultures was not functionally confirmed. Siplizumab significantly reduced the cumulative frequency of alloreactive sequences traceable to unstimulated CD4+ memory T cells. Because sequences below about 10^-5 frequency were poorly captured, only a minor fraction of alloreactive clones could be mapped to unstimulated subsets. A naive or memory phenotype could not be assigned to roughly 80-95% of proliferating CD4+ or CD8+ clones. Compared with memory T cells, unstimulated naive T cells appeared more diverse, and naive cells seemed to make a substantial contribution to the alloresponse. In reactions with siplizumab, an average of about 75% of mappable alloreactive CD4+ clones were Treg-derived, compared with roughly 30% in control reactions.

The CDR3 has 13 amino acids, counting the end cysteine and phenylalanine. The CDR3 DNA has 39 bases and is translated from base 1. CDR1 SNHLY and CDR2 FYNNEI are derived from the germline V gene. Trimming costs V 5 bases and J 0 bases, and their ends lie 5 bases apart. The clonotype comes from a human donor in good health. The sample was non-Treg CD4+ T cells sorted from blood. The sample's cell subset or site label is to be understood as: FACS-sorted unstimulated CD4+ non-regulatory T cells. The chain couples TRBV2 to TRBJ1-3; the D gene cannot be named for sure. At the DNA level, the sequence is TGTGCCAGCAGTCGCGGCTCTGGAAACACCATATATTTT. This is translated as CASSRGSGNTIYF.